The present entry profiles one T cell receptor beta chain with its context. Its antigen is unidentified. This CDR3 is 16 amino acids long. Per germline, CDR1 MNHEY and CDR2 SVGAGI. V was clipped by 2 bases and J by 0 bases, with 8 bases between them. Construction of TCR beta libraries was performed using quantitative 5'-RACE with molecular barcodes. MiXCR, run by TCRdb on the 5' RACE reads, gives a single entry per CDR3 protein. Of around 150,000 distinct CDR3 sequences in the sample, 11% are singletons; the top ten hold about 27%. The data originate from a study of CD8 T cells in ankylosing spondylitis. Study-level findings and limits: In ankylosing spondylitis blood, a motif of 7 to 9 highly homologous TCR beta variants appeared characteristic. In ankylosing spondylitis patients, matched synovial fluid reportedly showed significant enrichment of disease-linked clones. In synovial fluid and blood from reactive arthritis, some motif variants were previously reported.

This TCR came from a male donor with ankylosing spondylitis or in good health (not recorded which). The chain couples TRBV6-5 to TRBJ2-6, with unresolved D. The sample consisted of blood, either unsorted or a sorted T cell fraction (not recorded which). The CDR3 DNA sequence: TGTGCCAGCAGTTACAATCGAGACTCTGGGGCCAACGTCCTGACTTTC. Amino acid sequence: CASSYNRDSGANVLTF.